This T cell receptor (beta chain) was observed in a study of T cells in Graves' hyperthyroidism and ophthalmopathy. Background on the study: Before treatment of any kind, peripheral blood was taken at initial diagnosis.

Overall study findings and caveats: Most thyroid clonotypes that were expanded above 0.001 also turned up in blood.

RNA transcripts yielded amplified TCR beta CDR3 regions. Initially, a first-round RT-PCR of the TCR CDR3 employed the HTBI primer set. TCRdb fed the multiplex PCR reads into MiXCR, producing one record per CDR3 protein. The sample includes 350,000 to 400,000 distinct CDR3 sequences, over 15% seen only once; the top ten take about 3.5%. Germline CDR1 reads ENHRY; CDR2 reads SYGVKD. V lost 2 bases and J lost 13, with 17 bases in between. This CDR3 contains 13 residues. The diagnostic basis comprised clinical symptoms, serum thyroxine and TRAb, thyroid ultrasound and orbital computed tomography. This clonotype was counted many times. Its antigen is as yet unknown.

Sequenced material: blood. The receptor was derived from a woman between 18 and 30 years old with Graves' hyperthyroidism. This rearrangement joins TRBV10-3 to TRBJ1-2; D remains unclear. The CDR3 coding sequence is TGTGCCATCAGTGAGGGAGAACTCTACGGTTTCACCTTC. Its translation: CAISEGELYGFTF.